This T cell receptor (beta chain) emerged from a study of OX40 agonist ivuxolimab in advanced cancers. Sequenced by immunoSEQ multiplex PCR; TCRdb stores in-frame clones only, minus some. The sample has over 25,000 clones, under 80% seen once. Blood draws occurred at baseline, cycle 4 day 1, and cycle 7 day 1. CDR3 length equals 11 residues. Germline V CDR1 and CDR2: SQVTM, ANQGSEA. V was clipped by 7 bases and J by 4 bases, with 7 bases between them. The clonotype comes from an adult with an advanced solid tumor such as melanoma, head and neck, liver or kidney cancer. This sample comprised CD4+ or CD8+ T cells sorted from blood, obtained in a trial of the OX40 agonist ivuxolimab. The rearrangement uses TRBV29-1 and TRBJ2-2; D gene uncertain. The chain's CDR3 is CSGLATGELFF. The CDR3 DNA follows: TGCAGCGGTTTAGCCACCGGGGAGCTGTTTTTT.